A selection of T cell receptor beta chains follows, all from one sample in a study of T cells in Graves' hyperthyroidism and ophthalmopathy. TCRdb re-called the multiplex PCR reads with MiXCR, one entry per CDR3 protein. The repertoire consists of about 480,000 distinct CDR3 sequences, with around 22% occurring once and the leading ten covering around 11%. The material sequenced was blood. The receptors were sampled from a woman aged 25 to 39 with Graves' ophthalmopathy. The conserved cysteine and the conserved F or W are not part of the CDR3 here.

j_gene,v_gene,CDR3aa
TRBJ2-6,TRBV20-1,SARESGRANVLT
TRBJ2-5,TRBV6-1,ASSPAGREETQY
TRBJ2-5,TRBV30,AWSPGGVQETQY
TRBJ2-5,TRBV30,AWNLWEGMETQY
TRBJ1-5,TRBV4-1,ASSQGAGAGSQPQH
TRBJ2-7,TRBV6-1,ASRQTPDAYEQY
TRBJ1-5,TRBV6-2/TRBV6-3,ASSYFGGQPQH
TRBJ1-5,TRBV7-4,ASRNPQIRDQPQH
TRBJ2-3,TRBV5-1,ASKGGEATDTQY
TRBJ2-7,TRBV15,ATSRDGGAAYEQY
TRBJ2-7,TRBV7-9,ASSSTIGEQY
TRBJ2-7,TRBV6-2/TRBV6-3,ASSYSIKATVHEQY
TRBJ2-2,TRBV13,ASSEGVVLENTGELF